Below are 16 T cell receptor beta chains sequenced from a single sample in a study of post-analysis software for immune sequencing data (dated by TCRdb to the mid-2010s). Library prep was done by PCR. TCRdb names Illumina HiSeq 2500 as the instrument used. To reduce PCR and sequencing biases, unique molecular identifiers were incorporated into the TCR beta cDNA libraries. TCRdb took the public reads, trimmed them with fastp at Q25, ran MiXCR for clone calling and kept in-frame beta chains. Rows with a matching CDR3 protein are joined into one entry that keeps the most common DNA and genes. The sample has about 770,000 distinct CDR3 sequences on record, 40% to 55% of them singletons. The ten largest make up roughly 4.9% of the sample. The full study reports these points: Significantly higher frequencies in patients than in controls were found for a few TRBV segments, including TRBV5-6, TRBV5-1 and TRBV20-1.

No antigen has been assigned to these receptors. Specimen: blood. The receptors here all came from a girl between 10 and 17 years old with multiple sclerosis.

The CDR3 is CASSRGAQAVGGFSNQPQHF. The CDR3 DNA reads TGTGCCAGCAGTAGAGGCGCCCAGGCCGTTGGGGGTTTTAGCAATCAGCCCCAGCATTTT. The rearrangement joins TRBV12-3 or TRBV12-4 to TRBJ1-5; a weak D match, TRBD1 (5 bases). The CDR3 loop spans 20 amino acids. The V end was cut by 5 bases, the J end by 0 bases, with 26 bases between.

In its sample, this clonotype was seen a few times. This sequence joins TRBV29-1 and TRBJ2-1; TRBD2 aligns across 7 bases. The CDR3 sequence is 15 residues long. Per the germline V gene, CDR1 is SQVTM and CDR2 is ANQGSEA. J gave up 2 bases and V 4 bases, and 8 bases lay outside the gene matches. CDR3 region: CSVVGEGRPYNEQFF. Written as DNA, the CDR3 is TGCAGCGTTGTGGGGGAGGGTAGGCCCTACAATGAGCAGTTCTTC.

The V call is TRBV10-1, the J call TRBJ2-1, with 11 bases that match TRBD2. The CDR3 consists of 12 residues. With 7 bases clipped from V and 10 bases from J, the junction kept 3 bases outside the gene matches. Germline-derived CDR1 and CDR2 are WNHNN and SYGVQD (reference sequence). The CDR3 protein is CASTGTSGEQFF. DNA for the CDR3: TGCGCCAGCACGGGGACTAGCGGCGAGCAGTTCTTC.

This rearrangement joins TRBV28 to TRBJ2-7; TRBD2 matches 7 bases. Germline V gene lookup returns CDR1 MDHEN and CDR2 SYDVKM. The length of the CDR3 is 17 residues. The trim removed 5 bases at V and 0 bases at J, leaving 13 bases unmatched. This chain's CDR3 is CASSPLVGREDSYEQYF. In DNA, the CDR3 is TGTGCCAGCAGTCCCCTCGTTGGACGGGAGGACTCCTACGAGCAGTACTTC.

This clonotype was seen a handful of times. V and J are TRBV20-1 and TRBJ2-7, with D unresolved. Trimming stripped 3 bases from V and 1 base from J, with 10 bases between. CDR1 is DFQATT, CDR2 SNEGSKA, per germline (reference sequence). The CDR3 has 13 amino acids. The CDR3 DNA follows: TGCAGTGCTAGTCCGGTCCCTTCCTACGAGCAGTACTTC. Translated: CSASPVPSYEQYF.

This clonotype was recorded a few times. J is TRBJ2-7 and V is TRBV30; 7 bases map to TRBD1. CDR3 length: 12 amino acids. The germline V gene encodes CDR1 GTSNPN and CDR2 SVGIG (reference sequence). Losses at the gene ends were 4 bases for V and 6 bases for J; bases not matched to a gene: 6. The CDR3 region has the DNA TGTGCCTGGAACACAGGGGTTGGCGAGCAGTACTTC. This translates into CAWNTGVGEQYF.

The chain is built from TRBV2 and TRBJ2-7; D not resolved. Germline lookup yields CDR1 SNHLY and CDR2 FYNNEI. The V and J ends lost 6 bases and 1 base respectively, with 16 bases between them. The CDR3 sequence is 15 residues long. The CDR3 DNA reads TGTGCCAGCAGACATTCAAAGGACCGATCCTACGAGCAGTACTTC. Translated, it gives CASRHSKDRSYEQYF.

This chain links TRBV5-6 with TRBJ2-7; D remains unclear. CDR1 and CDR2 from the germline V gene are SGHDT and YYEEEE. The CDR3 runs 14 residues. Trimming shortened V by 1 base and J by 0 bases, and 8 bases separated the two germline ends. CDR3 sequence (DNA): TGTGCCAGCAGCTTGTCGCTGAACTCCTACGAGCAGTACTTC. Residues: CASSLSLNSYEQYF.

The rearrangement joins TRBV28 to TRBJ1-1; possibly TRBD1 for D (5 bases). This CDR3 is 16 amino acids long. Germline CDR1 MDHEN, CDR2 SYDVKM. Trimming took 4 bases from V and 3 from J, leaving 18 bases between them. CDR3 sequence (DNA): TGTGCCAGCAGTTCCCCCAGAGGTCAGGGTTACACTGAAGCTTTCTTT. This sequence encodes CASSSPRGQGYTEAFF.

In this sample, this clonotype turned up once. In nucleotides, the CDR3 is TGTGCTAGTGGACCCGGGACAGGGGTATATGGCTACACCTTC. Translation gives CASGPGTGVYGYTF. V gene TRBV12-5 combines with J gene TRBJ1-2, with TRBD1 identical over 10 bases. Germline CDR1 is LGHNT and CDR2 is FRNRAP. This CDR3 spans 14 amino acids. After removal of 6 bases from V and 5 bases from J, the junction contained 6 bases not matched to a gene. Complete variable domain (other parts from reference TRBV12-5 and TRBJ1-2): DARVTQTPRHKVTEMGQEVTMRCQPILGHNTVFWYRQTMMQGLELLAYFRNRAPLDDSGMPKDRFSAEMPDATLATLKIQPSEPRDSAVYFCASGPGTGVYGYTFGSGTRLTVV.

This clonotype was seen more than once but under ten times. This sequence joins TRBV11-3 and TRBJ1-4; no definite D call. From germline, CDR1 is SGHNT and CDR2 YENEEA. There are 15 residues in the CDR3. V lost 5 bases to trimming and J lost 1 base, with 11 bases between them. This CDR3 is CASSTRTGTNEKLFF. The CDR3 bases are TGTGCCAGCAGCACTCGGACGGGAACTAATGAAAAACTGTTTTTT.

The chain joins TRBV12-3 or TRBV12-4 to TRBJ1-2; 8 bases align to TRBD1. CDR3 length equals 15 residues. The trim removed 0 bases at V and 2 bases at J, leaving 2 bases unmatched. The CDR3: CASSLATGVNYGYTF. The CDR3, as DNA: TGTGCCAGCAGTTTAGCGACAGGGGTGAACTATGGCTACACCTTC.

This clonotype turned up a few times. The genes are TRBV15 and TRBJ1-4, with TRBD1 identical over 9 bases. With V trimmed by 3 bases and J by 7 bases, 6 bases remained unmatched. Germline V gives CDR1 LNHNV, CDR2 YYDKDF (reference sequence). CDR3 length: 15 amino acids. Here the CDR3 reads CATSRTPGQGEKLFF. CDR3 bases: TGTGCCACCAGCAGGACGCCGGGACAGGGTGAAAAACTGTTTTTT.

The gene calls are TRBV20-1 and TRBJ2-5, with D unresolved. V lost 0 bases and J 2 bases, leaving 10 bases between the germline ends. The V gene's germline CDR1 is DFQATT and CDR2 SNEGSKA (reference sequence). The CDR3 spans 14 residues. This chain's CDR3 is CSARDEGIQETQYF. The CDR3 DNA sequence: TGCAGTGCTAGAGATGAAGGGATTCAAGAGACCCAGTACTTC.

V gene TRBV7-9 combines with J gene TRBJ2-3; D may be TRBD1 (5 bases). V gave up 0 bases and J gave up 2 bases, with 12 bases separating them. Germline V gene sequence: CDR1 SEHNR, CDR2 FQNEAQ (reference sequence). This CDR3 has 16 amino acids. The CDR3 nucleotides read TGTGCCAGCAGCTTAGCGCTGAAGACAGACACAGATACGCAGTATTTT. This sequence encodes CASSLALKTDTDTQYF.

CDR3 residues: CASSETALHGNEQFF. In nucleotides, the CDR3 is TGTGCCAGCAGTGAGACAGCCTTACATGGAAATGAGCAGTTCTTC. The chain carries TRBV2 and TRBJ2-1; D possibly corresponds to TRBD1 (5 bases). The length of the CDR3 is 15 residues. Trimming left V 3 bases short and J 7 bases short, with 16 bases between. CDR1 and CDR2 from the germline V gene are SNHLY and FYNNEI.